What follows describes a single T cell receptor (beta chain). As yet, its antigen is unknown. This CDR3 region has 13 residues. Deletions cut 2 bases from V and 6 bases from J, with 12 bases between. Germline CDR1 SGHNT, CDR2 YYREEE (reference sequence). PCR employed 60 Vbeta and 13 Jbeta primers. The method was immunoSEQ multiplex PCR; TCRdb's version includes in-frame clones alone and lacks a portion of them. The sample records almost 200,000 clones, around 75% being singletons. This sample stems from a study of cytomegalovirus exposure and HLA in healthy donors. Background on the study: An earlier analysis found some 100 million unique TCR beta sequences from approximately 200 million T cells.

Findings and caveats of the study: Indistinguishable V segments, including TRBV6-2 and TRBV6-3, were excluded. TCR beta chains numbering some 160 were designated cytomegalovirus-associated. In an earlier analysis, productive rearrangement rates for most beta V segments clustered near 90% or 30%.

What was sequenced was PBMCs. This clonotype was obtained from a male donor in good health and CMV-seropositive. The chain carries TRBV5-4 and TRBJ2-7, with D possibly TRBD2 on 5 matching bases. CDR3 residues: CASSFVEGGEQYF. DNA for the CDR3: TGTGCCAGCAGCTTCGTCGAGGGCGGCGAGCAGTACTTC.